These 19 T cell receptor beta chains share one sample of origin, sequenced in a study of OX40 agonist ivuxolimab in advanced cancers. The protocol was immunoSEQ multiplex PCR, while the TCRdb copy is restricted to in-frame clones and leaves out a portion. Of approximately 76,000 clones listed, 70% to 90% are singletons. Specimen: CD4+ or CD8+ T cells sorted from blood, collected in a trial of the OX40 agonist ivuxolimab. Source of these receptors: an adult with an advanced solid tumor such as melanoma, head and neck, liver or kidney cancer.

This clone appeared once. The chain uses TRBV5-1 and TRBJ2-3; unclear D gene. V was trimmed by 0 bases and J by 5 bases, leaving 13 bases between them. Germline loops: CDR1 SGHRS, CDR2 YFSETQ. The CDR3 covers 15 residues. This CDR3 reads CASSLGPQDKDTQYF. CDR3 nucleotides: TGCGCCAGCAGCTTGGGCCCTCAAGATAAAGATACGCAGTATTTT.

In nucleotides, the CDR3 is TGTGCCAGCAGCGTAGAGGGGGGAGGGAACAATGAGCAGTTCTTC. Translation: CASSVEGGGNNEQFF. The chain carries TRBV9 and TRBJ2-1; D is perhaps TRBD2 (7 bases). The CDR3 has 15 amino acids. V lost 0 bases and J 5 bases, leaving 12 bases between the germline ends. Germline V lookup: CDR1 SGDLS, CDR2 YYNGEE.

The gene calls are TRBV7-9 and TRBJ1-1; TRBD1 might be the D (5 bases). Germline V lookup: CDR1 SEHNR, CDR2 FQNEAQ (reference sequence). V dropped 3 bases and J dropped 5 bases, with 22 bases sitting between them. The CDR3 extends over 17 amino acids. CDR3 coding DNA: TGTGCCAGCAGCTTCCGAAGAAGCAGGGTCGAGGTGACTGAAGCTTTCTTT. It is translated as CASSFRRSRVEVTEAFF.

This chain links TRBV19 with TRBJ1-5; 7 bases are shared with TRBD1. This CDR3 has 15 residues. The trim removed 5 bases at V and 0 bases at J, leaving 4 bases unmatched. Germline loops: CDR1 LNHDA, CDR2 SQIVND (reference sequence). The CDR3 DNA sequence: TGTGCCAGTAGTCCCGGGACAGTTAGCAATCAGCCCCAGCATTTT. This sequence encodes CASSPGTVSNQPQHF. Based on the CDR3 plus reference TRBV19 and TRBJ1-5, the full variable domain is DGGITQSPKYLFRKEGQNVTLSCEQNLNHDAMYWYRQDPGQGLRLIYYSQIVNDFQKGDIAEGYSVSREKKESFPLTVTSAQKNPTAFYLCASSPGTVSNQPQHFGDGTRLSIL.

The DNA for the CDR3 is TGCGCCAGCAGCCAAGGACTGCACCAGGGTTCACCCCTCCACTTT. This gives the protein CASSQGLHQGSPLHF. The chain carries TRBV4-1 and TRBJ1-6, with D perhaps matching TRBD1 (5 bases). Trimming pared 1 base from V and 9 bases from J, leaving 13 bases between. Germline-derived CDR1 and CDR2 are MGHRA and YSYEKL. The CDR3 consists of 15 residues.

There are a few counts of this clone. V is TRBV13 and J is TRBJ2-2; 7 positions match TRBD1. The germline V gene has CDR1 PRHDT and CDR2 FYEKMQ (reference sequence). After removal of 5 bases from V and 4 bases from J, the junction contained 10 bases not matched to a gene. This CDR3 comprises 16 residues. The CDR3 DNA is TGTGCCAGCAGCCTCACAGGGGCCCACGGCACCGGGGAGCTGTTTTTT. This gives the protein CASSLTGAHGTGELFF.

The rearrangement joins TRBV7-8 to TRBJ2-7, with 8 positions matching TRBD1. V lost 3 bases to trimming and J lost 5 bases; unmatched junction nucleotides: 6. The germline gives CDR1 SGHVS, CDR2 FQNEAQ. The CDR3 consists of 14 residues. The CDR3 DNA reads as TGTGCCAGCAGCTTGCTACAGGGGGAGAACGAGCAGTACTTC. This translates into CASSLLQGENEQYF.

This clone turned up a few times. This sequence joins TRBV5-1 and TRBJ2-2; D call uncertain. Per germline, CDR1 SGHRS and CDR2 YFSETQ. The V end was cut by 6 bases, the J end by 0 bases, with 6 bases between. This CDR3 region has 13 residues. This chain's CDR3 is CASKTPNTGELFF. Written as DNA, the CDR3 is TGCGCCAGCAAAACACCGAACACCGGGGAGCTGTTTTTT.

The genes are TRBV5-1 and TRBJ2-1; 13 bases are a match to TRBD2. This CDR3 has 17 residues. Germline CDR1 SGHRS, CDR2 YFSETQ. J lost 6 bases, V lost 3 bases, and 9 bases had no gene match. The CDR3 bases are TGCGCCAGCAGCTCCAGGCCGGGACTAGCGGGAACCAATGAGCAGTTCTTC. It translates to CASSSRPGLAGTNEQFF.

The genes are TRBV7-2 and TRBJ1-4; tentatively, D is TRBD1 (5 bases). Germline V gives CDR1 SGHTA, CDR2 FQGNSA. This CDR3 has 16 amino acids. Trimming took off 3 bases at V and 5 bases at J, with 16 bases between the two ends. The CDR3 region is CASSLGGGHPNEKLFF. For the CDR3, the DNA is TGTGCCAGCAGCTTGGGCGGCGGACACCCAAATGAAAAACTGTTTTTT.

CDR3 nucleotide sequence: TGCGCCAGCAGCTTGCGACAGACAAACACTGAAGCTTTCTTT. This codes for CASSLRQTNTEAFF. This chain joins TRBV5-1 and TRBJ1-1; tentative D call: TRBD1 (5 bases). Looked up from germline, CDR1 is SGHRS and CDR2 is YFSETQ. CDR3 length: 14 residues. The V end lost 1 base, the J end lost 2 bases, and 9 bases lay between the germline ends. The full variable domain, its missing parts supplied by reference TRBV5-1 and TRBJ1-1, is KAGVTQTPRYLIKTRGQQVTLSCSPISGHRSVSWYQQTPGQGLQFLFEYFSETQRNKGNFPGRFSGRQFSNSRSEMNVSTLELGDSALYLCASSLRQTNTEAFFGQGTRLTVV.

The rearrangement uses TRBV19 and TRBJ2-7; 9 nucleotides align to TRBD1. There are 12 residues in the CDR3. Trimming at V came to 10 bases and at J to 2 bases, leaving 3 bases not matched to a gene. Germline CDR1 LNHDA, CDR2 SQIVND (reference sequence). CDR3 sequence: CATGTGTYEQYF. DNA of the CDR3: TGTGCCACAGGGACAGGGACCTACGAGCAGTACTTC.

The chain recombines TRBV7-9 with TRBJ2-3; the match to TRBD2 covers 12 bases. The CDR3 loop spans 16 amino acids. Germline-derived CDR1 and CDR2 are SEHNR and FQNEAQ (reference sequence). Germline trimming cut 5 bases from V and 6 bases from J; bases unmatched to any gene: 9. The CDR3 DNA follows: TGTGCCAGCAGCCCGCCGACTAGCGGGAGAGGGGATACGCAGTATTTT. Protein product: CASSPPTSGRGDTQYF.

V is TRBV27 and J is TRBJ2-7, with 9 bases matching TRBD2. Per the germline V gene, CDR1 is MNHEY and CDR2 is SMNVEV (reference sequence). The CDR3 has 14 residues. With V trimmed by 1 base and J by 5 bases, 3 bases remained unmatched. The CDR3: CASSLWASGDEQYF. The CDR3 DNA follows: TGTGCCAGCAGTTTATGGGCTAGCGGGGACGAGCAGTACTTC.

The chain joins TRBV5-1 to TRBJ2-7; D gene ambiguous. The germline CDR1 and CDR2 sequences are SGHRS and YFSETQ. This CDR3 is 11 amino acids long. Trimming cost V 0 bases and J 2 bases, with 0 bases left between them. The CDR3 reads CASSLAYEQYF. The DNA for the CDR3 is TGCGCCAGCAGCTTGGCCTACGAGCAGTACTTC.

Only one count was recorded for this clone. The chain employs TRBV6-6 and TRBJ1-6; a possible D gene is TRBD1 (5 bases). Trimming took 2 bases from V and 4 from J, leaving 12 bases between them. Germline CDR1 reads MNHNY; CDR2 reads SVGAGI (reference sequence). The CDR3 is made up of 16 amino acids. CDR3 sequence: CASSYIQTAYNSPLHF. DNA of the CDR3: TGTGCCAGCAGTTACATACAGACAGCTTATAATTCACCCCTCCACTTT.

The J gene is TRBJ2-7, the V gene TRBV5-8; D not certain. This CDR3 spans 13 amino acids. Germline values: CDR1 SGHTS, CDR2 YDEGEE. V gave up 2 bases and J gave up 2 bases, with 8 bases separating them. The DNA for the CDR3 is TGTGCCAGCAGCTTCATTTCTGCCTACGAGCAGTACTTC. Residues: CASSFISAYEQYF.

As regards this clone: At one end, the junction sequence differs from germline, possibly due to a read error. This sequence joins TRBV5-6 and TRBJ2-7; the D call may be TRBD1 or TRBD2 (5 bases each). CDR1 is SGHDT, CDR2 YYEEEE, per germline. The CDR3 totals 13 residues. The CDR3 DNA follows: TGTGCCAGCAGCTTGTCTGACAGCGGCCCCCAAATCTTC. Residues: CASSLSDSGPQIF. Using reference TRBV5-6 and TRBJ2-7 for the parts outside the CDR3, the full variable domain is DAGVTQSPTHLIKTRGQQVTLRCSPKSGHDTVSWYQQALGQGPQFIFQYYEEEERQRGNFPDRFSGHQFPNYSSELNVNALLLGDSALYLCASSLSDSGPQIFGPGTRLTVT.

The J gene is TRBJ2-5, the V gene TRBV5-1, with D hard to call. Germline assignment: CDR1 SGHRS and CDR2 YFSETQ. V was clipped by 3 bases and J by 4 bases, with 7 bases between them. The CDR3 length is 12 residues. CDR3: CASSSISETQYF. In nucleotides, the CDR3 is TGCGCCAGCAGCTCGATATCAGAGACCCAGTACTTC.